The 22 T cell receptor beta chains in this list originate from one sample, sequenced in a study of blood T cell repertoires in COVID-19. Using immunoSEQ multiplex PCR, the repertoire was profiled, and TCRdb retains in-frame clones only, with some absent. The sample holds approximately 240,000 clones, around 84% seen once. Material: peripheral blood. These receptors were collected from an older woman who had recovered from COVID-19.

The chain carries TRBV19 and TRBJ2-7, with D uncertain. The CDR3 runs to 13 residues. Germline CDR1 is LNHDA and CDR2 is SQIVND (reference sequence). Trimming removed 3 bases at V and 3 bases at J, with 9 bases between. The CDR3 DNA is TGTGCCAGTAGTATTGGGCCCAACTACGAGCAGTACTTC. Protein: CASSIGPNYEQYF.

The chain uses TRBV30 and TRBJ2-5; D remains unclear. V was cut by 1 base and J by 2 bases, with 8 bases left in between. The germline V gene encodes CDR1 GTSNPN and CDR2 SVGIG (reference sequence). This CDR3 has 13 amino acids. For the CDR3, the DNA is TGTGCCTGGAGTGGAGGTAGACAAGAGACCCAGTACTTC. This translates into CAWSGGRQETQYF.

This sequence joins TRBV30 and TRBJ2-7, with D possibly TRBD2 on 5 matching bases. V lost 0 bases and J 3 bases, leaving 6 bases between the germline ends. The CDR3 spans 12 residues. Looked up from germline, CDR1 is GTSNPN and CDR2 is SVGIG (reference sequence). Here the CDR3 reads CAWSVRGYEQYF. Here the CDR3 DNA reads TGTGCCTGGAGTGTACGGGGCTACGAGCAGTACTTC.

The chain couples TRBV12-3 or TRBV12-4 to TRBJ1-1; D perhaps matches TRBD1 (6 bases). The CDR3 is made up of 13 amino acids. Trimming took 7 bases from V and 2 from J, leaving 11 bases between them. CDR3 nucleotide sequence: TGTGCCAGCACCATACAGGGAAACACTGAAGCTTTCTTT. Protein sequence: CASTIQGNTEAFF.

V is TRBV11-2 and J is TRBJ1-4; D unclear. CDR3 length equals 15 residues. From germline, CDR1 is SGHAT and CDR2 FQNNGV. V was cut by 1 base and J by 10 bases, with 16 bases left in between. CDR3 DNA sequence: TGTGCCAGCAGCTTAGCTGCCGGGAAAGAAGCAAAACTGTTTTTT. Translation gives CASSLAAGKEAKLFF.

The J gene is TRBJ1-2, the V gene TRBV6-4; possibly TRBD1 for D (5 bases). The CDR3 length is 12 residues. Germline V gene sequence: CDR1 MRHNA, CDR2 SNTAGT. V was trimmed by 2 bases and J by 10 bases, leaving 11 bases between them. The CDR3 DNA reads TGTGCCAGCAGTGACGCGCGGGGCGCCTACACCTTC. This encodes CASSDARGAYTF.

The chain links TRBV2 to TRBJ1-2, with 8 bases aligning to TRBD1. Germline lookup yields CDR1 SNHLY and CDR2 FYNNEI. The CDR3 consists of 13 residues. V lost 5 bases and J lost 8; bases outside the gene matches: 7. CDR3 DNA sequence: TGTGCCAGCAGTATTGGACAGGGCGACGGCTACACCTTC. Residues: CASSIGQGDGYTF.

V gene TRBV3-1 (or the pseudogene TRBV3-2) combines with J gene TRBJ1-2, with D hard to call. The CDR3 contains 16 residues. V was shortened by 0 bases and J by 4 bases, with 15 bases between the two germline ends. Germline V gene data show CDR1 as LGHDT and CDR2 as YNNKEL (reference sequence). In DNA, the CDR3 is TGTGCCAGCAGCCAAGAATGGGCAGGTGGTCGCTATGGCTACACCTTC. It is translated as CASSQEWAGGRYGYTF.

The J gene is TRBJ2-6, the V gene TRBV28, with TRBD1 identical over 7 bases. The CDR3 contains 18 residues. The junction had 10 bases not matched to a gene; V was cut back by 5 bases and J by 0 bases. CDR1 is MDHEN, CDR2 SYDVKM, per germline. CDR3 bases: TGTGCCAGCAGTCCGATAACAGGGGACAGCTCTGGGGCCAACGTCCTGACTTTC. Amino acid sequence: CASSPITGDSSGANVLTF.

The V and J genes are TRBV5-1 and TRBJ1-3, with TRBD1 matching 8 bases. The CDR3 loop spans 16 amino acids. Germline-derived CDR1 and CDR2 are SGHRS and YFSETQ. V lost 2 bases to trimming and J lost 3 bases; unmatched junction nucleotides: 7. For the CDR3, the DNA is TGCGCCAGCAGCTTAAATCAGGGGGCGCGTGGAAACACCATATATTTT. Translated: CASSLNQGARGNTIYF.

In DNA, the CDR3 is TGTGCCAGCAGCTTAGGGGTTGCGAGACTAGTCGGCAATGAGCAGTTCTTC. Translation: CASSLGVARLVGNEQFF. This chain joins TRBV7-8 and TRBJ2-1; tentative D call: TRBD2 (6 bases). Between the trimmed V and J ends, which lost 1 base and 6 bases, there was a span of 19 bases. This CDR3 spans 17 amino acids. The germline gives CDR1 SGHVS, CDR2 FQNEAQ.

This chain uses TRBV7-9 with TRBJ2-6; TRBD1 is a possible D gene (5 bases). This CDR3 has 15 residues. Germline values: CDR1 SEHNR, CDR2 FQNEAQ (reference sequence). V gave up 5 bases and J gave up 0 bases, with 8 bases separating them. This CDR3 reads CASSARGSGANVLTF. CDR3 sequence (DNA): TGTGCCAGCAGCGCTAGGGGCTCTGGGGCCAACGTCCTGACTTTC. Filled out from reference TRBV7-9 and TRBJ2-6, the complete variable domain reads DTGVSQNPRHKITKRGQNVTFRCDPISEHNRLYWYRQTLGQGPEFLTYFQNEAQLEKSRLLSDRFSAERPKGSFSTLEIQRTEQGDSAMYLCASSARGSGANVLTFGAGSRLTVL.

The chain carries TRBV7-2 and TRBJ1-3; 8 nucleotides line up with TRBD1. Trimming cost V 5 bases and J 1 base; bases outside gene matches: 4. The CDR3 runs 15 residues. The germline V gene has CDR1 SGHTA and CDR2 FQGNSA. CDR3 amino acids: CASSTQGGSGNTIYF. CDR3 in DNA: TGTGCCAGCAGCACACAGGGGGGATCTGGAAACACCATATATTTT.

J is TRBJ2-2 and V is TRBV4-1; the D gene is possibly TRBD2 (6 bases). Trimming shortened V by 5 bases and J by 5 bases, and 15 bases separated the two germline ends. Germline CDR1 MGHRA, CDR2 YSYEKL. This CDR3 is built from 15 residues. The CDR3 nucleotides are TGCGCCAGCAGCGTTCAGGAGGGAAAGACCGGGGAGCTGTTTTTT. Protein product: CASSVQEGKTGELFF.

V usage is TRBV7-9 and J usage is TRBJ2-3; tentative D call: TRBD2 (5 bases). The CDR3 runs to 14 residues. Germline CDR1 SEHNR, CDR2 FQNEAQ (reference sequence). Trimming left V 10 bases short and J 0 bases short, with 14 bases between. The CDR3 DNA follows: TGTGCCACCCCTGGCGAGGGTAGCACAGATACGCAGTATTTT. Its translation is CATPGEGSTDTQYF.

V usage is TRBV24-1 and J usage is TRBJ2-3, with TRBD2 matching over 8 bases. The CDR3 sequence is 15 residues long. Germline CDR1 reads KGHDR; CDR2 reads SFDVKD. V lost 5 bases and J lost 5; bases outside the gene matches: 8. Here the CDR3 DNA reads TGTGCCACCAGTGCCTCTATCGGGGGGGGAGATACGCAGTATTTT. Protein product: CATSASIGGGDTQYF.

This CDR3 is CASTPGQGNHEQYF. The CDR3 coding sequence is TGTGCCAGCACCCCAGGACAGGGGAACCACGAGCAGTACTTC. This rearrangement joins TRBV6-5 to TRBJ2-7; 9 positions match TRBD1. The CDR3 runs 14 residues. V was pared by 7 bases and J by 5 bases, with 9 bases of the junction left unmatched. Germline CDR1 MNHEY, CDR2 SVGAGI.

This chain uses TRBV3-1 (or the pseudogene TRBV3-2) with TRBJ2-3; a weak D match, TRBD2 (6 bases). The CDR3 is 14 amino acids. V was trimmed by 6 bases and J by 1 base, leaving 11 bases between them. Germline loops: CDR1 LGHDT, CDR2 YNNKEL (reference sequence). CDR3 in DNA: TGTGCCAGCAGAGCTAGCGTCGGCACAGATACGCAGTATTTT. It yields the protein CASRASVGTDTQYF.

The chain employs TRBV5-1 and TRBJ2-1; D is unclear. Germline CDR1 SGHRS, CDR2 YFSETQ. This CDR3 spans 12 amino acids. Deletions cut 4 bases from V and 8 bases from J, with 10 bases between. The CDR3: CASSNPLDEQFF. CDR3 sequence (DNA): TGCGCCAGCAGCAACCCTTTAGATGAGCAGTTCTTC.

The chain employs TRBV2 and TRBJ2-2; D ambiguous. CDR3 length equals 15 residues. The germline V gene encodes CDR1 SNHLY and CDR2 FYNNEI. The ends were cut back, 6 bases at V and 4 bases at J, with 15 bases in the middle. CDR3 sequence reads: CASSAPGRGTGELFF. The CDR3 coding sequence is TGTGCCAGCAGCGCTCCGGGTCGAGGCACCGGGGAGCTGTTTTTT.

The V and J genes are TRBV11-2 and TRBJ1-5; the D is unclear. Per the germline V gene, CDR1 is SGHAT and CDR2 is FQNNGV. With 0 bases removed from V and 0 bases from J, the gap between germline ends came to 6 bases. The CDR3 runs 15 residues. The CDR3 bases are TGTGCCAGCAGCTTAGAGAGAGGTAGCAATCAGCCCCAGCATTTT. Protein product: CASSLERGSNQPQHF.

The chain uses TRBV7-3 and TRBJ2-2, with 8 bases lining up with TRBD1. The V gene's germline CDR1 is SGHTA and CDR2 FQGTGA. With V trimmed by 5 bases and J by 1 base, 3 bases remained unmatched. CDR3 length: 15 amino acids. CDR3 sequence reads: CASSIGTGNTGELFF. CDR3 DNA: TGTGCCAGCAGCATCGGGACAGGGAACACCGGGGAGCTGTTTTTT.